Detailed here is one T cell receptor (beta chain). Only in-frame clones appear in the TCRdb table, and some are missing; sequencing was by immunoSEQ multiplex PCR. The sample shows about 38,000 clones, more than 85% of them seen only once. This entry comes from a study of T cell changes during pregnancy in multiple sclerosis. The V gene's germline CDR1 is MGHRA and CDR2 YSYEKL. V lost 3 bases and J lost 5; bases outside the gene matches: 7. The CDR3 loop spans 16 amino acids. The chain has TRBV4-1 and TRBJ1-2; TRBD1 aligns across 12 bases. The TCR comes from a female donor with multiple sclerosis, enrolled in a pregnancy study. The specimen was CD8+ T cells from peripheral blood mononuclear cells, collected in the third trimester of pregnancy. The DNA of the CDR3 is TGCGCCAGCAGCCACAGCGGGACAGGGGGCGGTTATGGCTACACCTTC. Its protein is CASSHSGTGGGYGYTF.